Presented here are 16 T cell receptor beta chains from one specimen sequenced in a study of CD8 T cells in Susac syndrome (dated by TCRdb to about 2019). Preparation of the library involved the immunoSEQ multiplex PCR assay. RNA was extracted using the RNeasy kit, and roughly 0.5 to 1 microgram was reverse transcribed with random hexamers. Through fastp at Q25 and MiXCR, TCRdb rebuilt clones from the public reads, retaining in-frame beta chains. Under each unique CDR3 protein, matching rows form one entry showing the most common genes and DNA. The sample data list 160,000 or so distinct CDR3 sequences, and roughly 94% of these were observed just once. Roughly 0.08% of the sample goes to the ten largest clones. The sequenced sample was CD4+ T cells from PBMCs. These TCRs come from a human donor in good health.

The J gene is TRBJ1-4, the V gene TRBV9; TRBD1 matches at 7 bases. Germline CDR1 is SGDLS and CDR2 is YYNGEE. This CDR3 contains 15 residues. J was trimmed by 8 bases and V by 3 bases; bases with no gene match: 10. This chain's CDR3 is CASSEHRDSREKLFF. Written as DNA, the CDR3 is TGTGCCAGCAGCGAACACCGGGACAGTAGGGAAAAACTGTTTTTT.

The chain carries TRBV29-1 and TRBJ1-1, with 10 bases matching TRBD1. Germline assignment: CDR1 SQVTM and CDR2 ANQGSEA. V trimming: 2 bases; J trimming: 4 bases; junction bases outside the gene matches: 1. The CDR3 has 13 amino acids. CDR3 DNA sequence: TGCAGCGTTGAAAGGGACAGGGGCACTGAAGCTTTCTTT. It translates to CSVERDRGTEAFF.

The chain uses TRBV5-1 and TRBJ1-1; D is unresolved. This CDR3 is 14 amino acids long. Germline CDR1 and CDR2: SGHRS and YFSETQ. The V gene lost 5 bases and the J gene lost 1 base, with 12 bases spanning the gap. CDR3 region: CASRDGAGNTEAFF. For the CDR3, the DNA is TGCGCCAGCAGGGATGGCGCAGGGAACACTGAAGCTTTCTTT.

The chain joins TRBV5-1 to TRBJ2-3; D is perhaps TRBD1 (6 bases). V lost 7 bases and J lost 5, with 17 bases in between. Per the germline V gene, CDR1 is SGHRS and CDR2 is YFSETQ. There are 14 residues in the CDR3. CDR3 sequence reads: CASGVSRGEDTQYF. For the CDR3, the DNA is TGCGCCAGCGGGGTAAGCAGGGGTGAAGATACGCAGTATTTT. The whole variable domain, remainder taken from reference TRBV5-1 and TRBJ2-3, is KAGVTQTPRYLIKTRGQQVTLSCSPISGHRSVSWYQQTPGQGLQFLFEYFSETQRNKGNFPGRFSGRQFSNSRSEMNVSTLELGDSALYLCASGVSRGEDTQYFGPGTRLTVL.

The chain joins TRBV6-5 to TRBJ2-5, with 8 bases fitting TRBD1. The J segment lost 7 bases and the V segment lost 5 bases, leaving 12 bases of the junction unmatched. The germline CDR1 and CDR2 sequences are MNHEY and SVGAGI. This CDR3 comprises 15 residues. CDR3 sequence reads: CASSPGQAEGGTQYF. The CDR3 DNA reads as TGTGCCAGCAGTCCGGGACAGGCCGAAGGGGGGACCCAGTACTTC.

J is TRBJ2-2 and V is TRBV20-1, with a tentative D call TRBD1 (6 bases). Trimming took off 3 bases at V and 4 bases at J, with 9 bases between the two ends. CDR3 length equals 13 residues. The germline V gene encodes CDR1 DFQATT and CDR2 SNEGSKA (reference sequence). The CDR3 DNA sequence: TGCAGTGCTAGTTCAGGGGTCACCGGGGAGCTGTTTTTT. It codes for CSASSGVTGELFF.

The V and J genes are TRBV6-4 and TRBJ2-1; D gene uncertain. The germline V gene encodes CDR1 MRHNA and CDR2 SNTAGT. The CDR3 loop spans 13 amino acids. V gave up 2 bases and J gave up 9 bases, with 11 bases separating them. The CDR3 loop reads CASSDALAGEQFF. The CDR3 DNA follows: TGTGCCAGCAGTGACGCCTTGGCTGGTGAGCAGTTCTTC.

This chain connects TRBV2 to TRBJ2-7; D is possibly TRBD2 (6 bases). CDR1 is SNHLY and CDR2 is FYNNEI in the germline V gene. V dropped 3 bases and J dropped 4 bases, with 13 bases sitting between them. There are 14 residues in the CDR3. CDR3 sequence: CASSESGSKYEQYF. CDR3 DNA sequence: TGTGCCAGCAGTGAGTCCGGGAGTAAGTACGAGCAGTACTTC.

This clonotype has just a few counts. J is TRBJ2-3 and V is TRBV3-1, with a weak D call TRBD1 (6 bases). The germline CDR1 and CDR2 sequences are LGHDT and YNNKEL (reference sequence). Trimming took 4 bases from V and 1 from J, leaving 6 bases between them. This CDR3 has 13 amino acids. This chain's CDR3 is CASSRQGTDTQYF. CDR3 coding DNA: TGTGCCAGCAGCCGACAGGGCACAGATACGCAGTATTTT.

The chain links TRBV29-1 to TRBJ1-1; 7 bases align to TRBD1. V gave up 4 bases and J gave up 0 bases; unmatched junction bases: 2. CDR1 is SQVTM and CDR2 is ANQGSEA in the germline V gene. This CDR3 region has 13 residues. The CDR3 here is CSVGGQMNTEAFF. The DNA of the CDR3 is TGCAGCGTTGGGGGACAGATGAACACTGAAGCTTTCTTT.

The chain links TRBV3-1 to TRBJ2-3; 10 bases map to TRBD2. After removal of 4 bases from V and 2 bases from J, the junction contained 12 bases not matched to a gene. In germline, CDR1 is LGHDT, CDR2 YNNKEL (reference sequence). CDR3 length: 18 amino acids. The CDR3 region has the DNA TGTGCCAGCAGCCTCCTCAGCGGGAGGGCCGTCGACACAGATACGCAGTATTTT. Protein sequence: CASSLLSGRAVDTDTQYF.

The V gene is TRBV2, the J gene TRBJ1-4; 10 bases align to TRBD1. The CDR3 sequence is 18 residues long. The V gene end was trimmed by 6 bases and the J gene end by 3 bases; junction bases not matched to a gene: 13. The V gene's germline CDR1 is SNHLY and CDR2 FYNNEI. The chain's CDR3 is CASSVDRQGARANEKLFF. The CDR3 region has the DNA TGTGCCAGCAGCGTGGATCGACAGGGGGCTCGGGCTAATGAAAAACTGTTTTTT.

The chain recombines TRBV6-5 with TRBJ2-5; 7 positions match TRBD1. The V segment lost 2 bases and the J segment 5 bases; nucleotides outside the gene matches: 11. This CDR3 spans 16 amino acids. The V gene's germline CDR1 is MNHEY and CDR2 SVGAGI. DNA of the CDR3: TGTGCCAGCAGTTACGCAGGGGACAGACTCGGGGAGACCCAGTACTTC. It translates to CASSYAGDRLGETQYF.

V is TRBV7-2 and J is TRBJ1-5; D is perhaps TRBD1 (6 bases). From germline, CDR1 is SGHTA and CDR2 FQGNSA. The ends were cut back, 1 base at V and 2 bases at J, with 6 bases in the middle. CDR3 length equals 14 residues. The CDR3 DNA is TGTGCCAGCAGCTTAGGGACAGGCAATCAGCCCCAGCATTTT. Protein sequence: CASSLGTGNQPQHF.

CDR3 protein: CASSLPGTLTYEQYF. The CDR3 DNA is TGTGCCAGCTCACTTCCCGGGACTCTAACCTACGAGCAGTACTTC. The chain has TRBV18 and TRBJ2-7; tentative D call: TRBD2 (6 bases). V lost 4 bases and J 2 bases, leaving 15 bases between the germline ends. CDR1 is KGHSH and CDR2 is LQKENI in the germline V gene. The CDR3 covers 15 residues.

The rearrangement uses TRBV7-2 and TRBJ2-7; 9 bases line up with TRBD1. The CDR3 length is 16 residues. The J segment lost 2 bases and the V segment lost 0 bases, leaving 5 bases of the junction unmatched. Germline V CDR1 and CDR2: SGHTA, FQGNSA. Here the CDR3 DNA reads TGTGCCAGCAGCTTAGCTCACACAGGGGGCCCCTACGAGCAGTACTTC. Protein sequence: CASSLAHTGGPYEQYF.